This T cell receptor (beta chain) derives from a study of T cell responses to AZD1222 COVID-19 vaccine. To note about this clone: Its matching antigen is unknown.

Profiling relied on immunoSEQ multiplex PCR, and the TCRdb table lists in-frame clones only, not all of them. The sample carries under 150,000 clones, approximately 90% recorded once. General study findings and limits: A reported finding is that nearly half of spike-specific TCRs target unmutated variant regions. The number of AZD1222 recipients seropositive at baseline was only five to seven. Donor demographics were predominantly white British with a female majority; clonal diversity may be underestimated.

Germline-derived CDR1 and CDR2 are SQVTM and ANQGSEA. Trimming at V came to 6 bases and at J to 7 bases, leaving 14 bases not matched to a gene. The length of the CDR3 is 15 residues. The gene calls are TRBV29-1 and TRBJ1-2; 10 bases fit TRBD1. This clonotype was obtained from an adult in good health. The specimen was peripheral blood, collected on day 0 of AZD1222 vaccination. CDR3 sequence reads: CSVAEAGTGAGGYTF. CDR3 nucleotides: TGCAGCGTCGCTGAGGCCGGGACAGGGGCTGGTGGCTACACCTTC.